This T cell receptor beta chain was observed in a study of blood T cell repertoires in COVID-19. All recovered Cohort 3 donors got two negative PCRs, got clearance, or saw symptom resolution. Assay used: immunoSEQ multiplex PCR; TCRdb lists only in-frame clones, some missing. The sample shows nearly 250,000 clones, 86% of them seen only once. The origin of this receptor is a woman in her forties or fifties who had recovered from COVID-19. The sample was PBMCs or T cells enriched from blood (not recorded which).

This CDR3 reads CASSTDRIGGYTF. In DNA form, the CDR3 reads TGTGCCAGCAGTACCGACAGGATTGGTGGCTACACCTTC. The chain has TRBV12-3 or TRBV12-4 and TRBJ1-2; D is perhaps TRBD1 (6 bases). Between the trimmed V and J ends, which lost 5 bases and 7 bases, there was a span of 14 bases. The CDR3 has 13 amino acids.